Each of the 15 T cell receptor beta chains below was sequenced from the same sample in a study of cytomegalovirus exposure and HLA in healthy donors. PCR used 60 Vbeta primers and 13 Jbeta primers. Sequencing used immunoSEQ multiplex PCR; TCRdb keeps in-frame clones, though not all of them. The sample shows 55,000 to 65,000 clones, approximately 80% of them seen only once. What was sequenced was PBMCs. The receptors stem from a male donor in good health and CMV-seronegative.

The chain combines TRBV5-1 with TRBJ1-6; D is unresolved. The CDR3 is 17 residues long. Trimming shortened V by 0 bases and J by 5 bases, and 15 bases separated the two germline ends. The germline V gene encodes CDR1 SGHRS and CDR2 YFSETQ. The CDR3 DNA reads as TGCGCCAGCAGCTTGGTTACTGGGGAGTTGGATAATTCACCCCTCCACTTT. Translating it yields CASSLVTGELDNSPLHF.

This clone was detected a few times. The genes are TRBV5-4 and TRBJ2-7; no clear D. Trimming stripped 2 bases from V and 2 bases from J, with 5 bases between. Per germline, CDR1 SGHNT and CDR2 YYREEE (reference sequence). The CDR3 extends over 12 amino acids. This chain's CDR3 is CASSLAPYEQYF. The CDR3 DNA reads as TGTGCCAGCAGCTTAGCCCCCTACGAGCAGTACTTC.

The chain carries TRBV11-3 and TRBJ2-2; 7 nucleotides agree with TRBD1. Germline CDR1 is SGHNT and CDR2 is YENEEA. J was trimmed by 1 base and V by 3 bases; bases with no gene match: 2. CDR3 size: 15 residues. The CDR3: CASSFDRVNTGELFF. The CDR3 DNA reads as TGTGCCAGCAGCTTTGACAGGGTGAACACCGGGGAGCTGTTTTTT.

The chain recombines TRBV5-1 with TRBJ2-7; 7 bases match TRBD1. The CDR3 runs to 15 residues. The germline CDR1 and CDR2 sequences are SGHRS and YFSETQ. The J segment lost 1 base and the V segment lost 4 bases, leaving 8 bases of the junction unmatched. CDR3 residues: CASSKGQEASYEQYF. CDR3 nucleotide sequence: TGCGCCAGCAGCAAAGGACAGGAGGCTTCCTACGAGCAGTACTTC.

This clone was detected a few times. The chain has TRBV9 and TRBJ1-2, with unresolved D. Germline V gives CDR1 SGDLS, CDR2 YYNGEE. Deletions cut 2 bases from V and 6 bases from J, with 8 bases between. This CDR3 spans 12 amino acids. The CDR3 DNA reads TGTGCCAGCAGCGTTAACGGGGATGGCTACACCTTC. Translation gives CASSVNGDGYTF. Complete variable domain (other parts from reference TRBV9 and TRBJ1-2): DSGVTQTPKHLITATGQRVTLRCSPRSGDLSVYWYQQSLDQGLQFLIQYYNGEERAKGNILERFSAQQFPDLHSELNLSSLELGDSALYFCASSVNGDGYTFGSGTRLTVV.

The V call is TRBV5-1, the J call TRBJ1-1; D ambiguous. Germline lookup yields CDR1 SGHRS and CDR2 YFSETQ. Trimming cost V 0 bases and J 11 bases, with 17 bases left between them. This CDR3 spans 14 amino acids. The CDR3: CASSLVAEAQEAFF. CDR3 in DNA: TGCGCCAGCAGCTTGGTGGCGGAGGCCCAGGAGGCTTTCTTT.

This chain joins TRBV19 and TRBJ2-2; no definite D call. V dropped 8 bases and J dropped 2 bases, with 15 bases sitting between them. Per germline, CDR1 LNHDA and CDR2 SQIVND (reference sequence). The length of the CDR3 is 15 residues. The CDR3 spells CASEPSHSNTGELFF. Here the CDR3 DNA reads TGTGCCAGTGAGCCCTCTCATAGTAACACCGGGGAGCTGTTTTTT. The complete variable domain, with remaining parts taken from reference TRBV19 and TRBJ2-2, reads DGGITQSPKYLFRKEGQNVTLSCEQNLNHDAMYWYRQDPGQGLRLIYYSQIVNDFQKGDIAEGYSVSREKKESFPLTVTSAQKNPTAFYLCASEPSHSNTGELFFGEGSRLTVL.

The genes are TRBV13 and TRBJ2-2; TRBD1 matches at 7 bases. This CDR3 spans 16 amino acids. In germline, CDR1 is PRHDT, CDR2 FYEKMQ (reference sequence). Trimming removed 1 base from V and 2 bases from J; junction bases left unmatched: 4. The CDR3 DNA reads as TGTGCCAGCAGCTTAGTAAACAGGGGTAACACCGGGGAGCTGTTTTTT. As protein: CASSLVNRGNTGELFF.

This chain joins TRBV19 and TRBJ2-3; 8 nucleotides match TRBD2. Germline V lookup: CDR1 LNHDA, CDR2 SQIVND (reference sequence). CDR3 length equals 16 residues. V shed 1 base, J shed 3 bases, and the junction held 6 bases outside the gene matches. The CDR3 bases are TGTGCCAGTAGTATAGGCCGGGGGGGCGGAACAGATACGCAGTATTTT. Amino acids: CASSIGRGGGTDTQYF.

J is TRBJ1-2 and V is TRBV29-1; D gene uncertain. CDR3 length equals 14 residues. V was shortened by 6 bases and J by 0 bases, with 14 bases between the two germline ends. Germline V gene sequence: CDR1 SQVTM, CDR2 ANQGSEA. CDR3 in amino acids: CSVEEGEPNYGYTF. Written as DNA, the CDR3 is TGCAGCGTGGAGGAGGGCGAACCTAACTATGGCTACACCTTC. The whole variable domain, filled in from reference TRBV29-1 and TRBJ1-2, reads SAVISQKPSRDICQRGTSLTIQCQVDSQVTMMFWYRQQPGQSLTLIATANQGSEATYESGFVIDKFPISRPNLTFSTLTVSNMSPEDSSIYLCSVEEGEPNYGYTFGSGTRLTVV.

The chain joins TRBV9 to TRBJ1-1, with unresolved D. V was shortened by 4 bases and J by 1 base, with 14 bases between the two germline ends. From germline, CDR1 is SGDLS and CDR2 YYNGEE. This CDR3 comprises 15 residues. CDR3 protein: CASSTRQAGNTEAFF. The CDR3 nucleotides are TGTGCCAGCAGCACCCGACAAGCTGGGAACACTGAAGCTTTCTTT. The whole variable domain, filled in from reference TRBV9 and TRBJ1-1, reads DSGVTQTPKHLITATGQRVTLRCSPRSGDLSVYWYQQSLDQGLQFLIQYYNGEERAKGNILERFSAQQFPDLHSELNLSSLELGDSALYFCASSTRQAGNTEAFFGQGTRLTVV.

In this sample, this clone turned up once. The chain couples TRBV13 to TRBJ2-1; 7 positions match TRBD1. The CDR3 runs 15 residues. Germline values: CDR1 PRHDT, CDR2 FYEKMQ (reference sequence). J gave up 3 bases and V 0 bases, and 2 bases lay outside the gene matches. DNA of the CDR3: TGTGCCAGCAGCTTAGGGACAGGGAACTACAATGAGCAGTTCTTC. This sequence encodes CASSLGTGNYNEQFF.

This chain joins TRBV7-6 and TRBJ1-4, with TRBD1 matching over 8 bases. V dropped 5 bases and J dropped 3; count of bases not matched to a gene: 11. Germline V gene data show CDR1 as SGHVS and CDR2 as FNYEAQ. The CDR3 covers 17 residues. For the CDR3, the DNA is TGTGCCAGCAGCCCCACGGGGCAGGGGGCACCTAATGAAAAACTGTTTTTT. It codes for CASSPTGQGAPNEKLFF.

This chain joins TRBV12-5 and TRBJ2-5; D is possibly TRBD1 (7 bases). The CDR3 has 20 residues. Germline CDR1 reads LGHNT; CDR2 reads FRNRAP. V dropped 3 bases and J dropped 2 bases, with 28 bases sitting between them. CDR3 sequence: CASGFPTVGNRGGEQETQYF. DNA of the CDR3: TGTGCTAGTGGTTTCCCAACGGTGGGGAACAGGGGAGGCGAACAAGAGACCCAGTACTTC.

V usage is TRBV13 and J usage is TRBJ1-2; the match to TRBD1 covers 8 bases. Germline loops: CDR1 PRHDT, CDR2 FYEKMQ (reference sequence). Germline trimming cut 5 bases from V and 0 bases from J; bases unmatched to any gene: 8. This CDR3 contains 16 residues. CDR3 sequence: CASSTLGQGTNYGYTF. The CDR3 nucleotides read TGTGCCAGCAGCACGCTAGGACAGGGCACTAACTATGGCTACACCTTC.